This TCR beta chain was sequenced for a study of T cell responses to AZD1222 COVID-19 vaccine (dated by TCRdb to 2020 to 2023). At the level of the whole study: A total of under 250 trial participants underwent TCR sequencing, of whom about 210 had received two doses of AZD1222 and roughly 26 had received two doses of the MenACWY control vaccine. Enrollment into the trials was organized by age into subgroups of 18-55, 56-69 and 70-plus years, and those subgroups contained roughly 150, 30 and 60 TCR-sequenced participants, respectively. General findings and caveats noted by the study authors: CD4 TCRs associated with the vaccine covered the entire spike protein, and the dominant responses were in regions 160-218 and 743-854. The 56-69-year group was small, and its depth increase did not reach significance, likely because of low power. Conclusions about previously exposed vaccinees are limited because only five to seven AZD1222 recipients were SARS-CoV-2 seropositive at baseline. Epitopes outside the regions mutated in the B.1.351 and B.1.1.7 variants were reportedly recognized by nearly half of the unique spike-specific TCRs. Participants were mostly white British and included more females than males, and it was suggested by the authors that clonal diversity may have been underestimated. After two AZD1222 doses, both the breadth and the depth of spike-specific TCRs were significantly higher than at day 0 and than in MenACWY recipients. Because no day 14 peak-response samples were available, repertoires were characterized only after the peak T cell response.

The CDR3 regions of human TCRbeta chains were subjected to immunosequencing. As for how the authors treated the data: TCRs in the repertoires were matched against a reference library of SARS-CoV-2-specific TCRs that had been generated with the MIRA antigen-specificity platform. Breadth was defined as the fraction of unique TCRs that were SARS-CoV-2-associated, and depth was defined as the fraction of total T cells that were SARS-CoV-2-associated. Using the MIRA data, every spike-specific TCR was mapped to the spike region that the TCR reacted to and assigned to either a CD4 or a CD8 class. Log10-transformed breadth and depth values were compared by one-way ANOVA with Sidak's multiple comparisons tests. TCRdb took this table from immuneACCESS and kept in-frame rearrangements with V and J called. Such tables lack part of the clones; where checked against another copy, unresolved V genes explain under half of the gap, and the rest is unexplained. V, J and clone size reflect that table, while D and trimming were determined from the DNA. The sample table lists about 180,000 clones, approximately 92% of them with a count of one. The ten biggest clones cover under 1.1% of the sample.

The germline V gene sets CDR1 to SGHDT and CDR2 to YYEEEE. The junction shows trimming of 7 bases on V and 6 bases on J, plus 17 bases between the germline ends. The CDR3 goes from the cysteine to the phenylalanine over 14 residues. CDR3 DNA only is kept here, 42 bases in frame from base 1. In light of the paper, this sample's time point label describes: about 28 days (+/-7) after the second vaccine dose. What the treatment or condition label conveys for this sample: meningococcal conjugate vaccine given as trial control. Vaccinee samples were obtained from the UK trials COV001 and COV002, which included a single-blind randomized controlled phase 2/3 trial of AZD1222 (ChAdOx1 nCoV-19) in healthy adults. Trial participant PBMC samples were collected at day 0 and day 28 after the second dose for TCRbeta chain sequencing. This clone was detected only once. The specificity of this receptor is unknown. Base qualities were left out, and no much larger clone turns up one base away.

The source was peripheral blood, collected 28 days after the second dose of the MenACWY control vaccine. The TCR originated in an adult who received the MenACWY meningococcal vaccine as a control. Recombination linked TRBV5-6 to TRBJ2-1; no confident D gene assignment can be made. The CDR3 region has the sequence CASRISGSGNEQFF. The DNA sequence is TGTGCCAGCCGTATCTCCGGCTCCGGCAATGAGCAGTTCTTC.